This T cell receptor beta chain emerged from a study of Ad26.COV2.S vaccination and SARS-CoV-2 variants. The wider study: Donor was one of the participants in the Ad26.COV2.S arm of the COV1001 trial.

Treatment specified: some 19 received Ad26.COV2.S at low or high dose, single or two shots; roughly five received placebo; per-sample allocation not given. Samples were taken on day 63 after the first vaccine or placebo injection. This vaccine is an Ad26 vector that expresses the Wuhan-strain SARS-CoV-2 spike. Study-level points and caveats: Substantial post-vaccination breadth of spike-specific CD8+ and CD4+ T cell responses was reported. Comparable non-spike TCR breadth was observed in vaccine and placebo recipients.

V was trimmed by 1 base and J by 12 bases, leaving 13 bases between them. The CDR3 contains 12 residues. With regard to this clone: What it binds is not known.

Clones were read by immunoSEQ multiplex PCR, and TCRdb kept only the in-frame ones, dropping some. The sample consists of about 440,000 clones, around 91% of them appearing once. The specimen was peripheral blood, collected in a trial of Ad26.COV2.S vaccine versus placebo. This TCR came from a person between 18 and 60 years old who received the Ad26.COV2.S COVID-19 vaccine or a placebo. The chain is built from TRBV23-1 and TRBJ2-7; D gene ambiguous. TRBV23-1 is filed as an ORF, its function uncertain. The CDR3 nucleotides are TGCGCCAGCAGTCAATGGGTCCGGATAGGGTACTTC. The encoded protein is CASSQWVRIGYF.